A single sample is the source of the 13 T cell receptor beta chains below, sequenced in a study of T cell repertoires in cytomegalovirus infection. For these receptors, no antigen is known. TCRdb fed the reads into MiXCR, producing one record per CDR3 protein. In the table there are 700,000 to 850,000 distinct CDR3 sequences, 32% of which are singletons. The sequencing used cultured CD8+ T cells from PBMCs, collected from culture after CMV antigen stimulation. The receptor set was obtained from a human donor in good health (CMV status not recorded). Some clones in this sample may be carry-over from other donors' samples.

This clonotype was picked up a small number of times. The J gene is TRBJ1-2, the V gene TRBV13; no reliable D call. Germline V lookup: CDR1 PRHDT, CDR2 FYEKMQ (reference sequence). This CDR3 is built from 15 residues. The V end was cut by 5 bases, the J end by 4 bases, with 17 bases between. The CDR3 bases are TGTGCCAGCAGCGAAAAGACATTACATTTCTATGGCTACACCTTC. Protein product: CASSEKTLHFYGYTF.

As for this clonotype: Given a much more abundant clone one base away, this may be a read error. The chain has TRBV7-2 and TRBJ1-6; D remains ambiguous. The germline CDR1 and CDR2 sequences are SGHTA and FQGNSA. The CDR3 has 15 residues. The DNA of the CDR3 is TGTGCCAGCAGTGGGGTACCCTCGTCTAATTCAACCCTCCACTTT. Its protein product is CASSGVPSSNSTLHF.

The V and J genes are TRBV4-1 and TRBJ2-3, with TRBD2 matching over 10 bases. The V and J ends lost 5 bases and 3 bases, in that order; junction bases with no gene match: 8. The CDR3 length is 16 residues. Per the germline V gene, CDR1 is MGHRA and CDR2 is YSYEKL. The CDR3 region is CASSRPSGGETDTQYF. CDR3 coding DNA: TGCGCCAGCAGCAGACCGAGCGGGGGGGAAACAGATACGCAGTATTTT.

This clonotype appeared a few times. V gene TRBV28 combines with J gene TRBJ2-1; D is tentatively TRBD1 or TRBD2 (5 bases each). Germline-derived CDR1 and CDR2 are MDHEN and SYDVKM. The CDR3 has 14 amino acids. The V end lost 1 base, the J end lost 4 bases, and 8 bases lay between the germline ends. CDR3 in amino acids: CASSLLGEYNEQFF. CDR3 coding DNA: TGTGCCAGCAGTTTATTGGGGGAGTACAATGAGCAGTTCTTC. Supplemented by reference TRBV28 and TRBJ2-1, the full variable domain reads DVKVTQSSRYLVKRTGEKVFLECVQDMDHENMFWYRQDPGLGLRLIYFSYDVKMKEKGDIPEGYSVSREKKERFSLILESASTNQTSMYLCASSLLGEYNEQFFGPGTRLTVL.

This clonotype has a handful of counts. This rearrangement joins TRBV27 to TRBJ1-6; TRBD1 is a possible D gene (6 bases). V lost 0 bases to trimming and J lost 9 bases, with 12 bases between them. CDR3 length: 15 amino acids. From germline, CDR1 is MNHEY and CDR2 SMNVEV (reference sequence). CDR3 loop: CASSLSWGHSSPLHF. In DNA, the CDR3 is TGTGCCAGCAGTTTATCTTGGGGGCATAGTTCACCCCTCCACTTT.

The V call is TRBV5-8, the J call TRBJ2-5; unclear D gene. The CDR3 runs 15 residues. Germline V gene lookup returns CDR1 SGHTS and CDR2 YDEGEE. The germline V and J ends were trimmed by 5 bases and 0 bases, with 14 bases remaining between them. CDR3 amino acids: CASSPNGWDQETQYF. In DNA form, the CDR3 reads TGTGCCAGCAGTCCCAACGGGTGGGACCAAGAGACCCAGTACTTC.

This clonotype appeared a few times. The chain joins TRBV20-1 to TRBJ2-7; unclear D gene. The CDR3 length is 12 residues. Per the germline V gene, CDR1 is DFQATT and CDR2 is SNEGSKA (reference sequence). Between the trimmed V and J ends, which lost 3 bases and 2 bases, there was a span of 8 bases. The CDR3 reads CSASQRAYEQYF. As DNA, the CDR3 is TGCAGTGCTAGTCAACGGGCCTACGAGCAGTACTTC.

This clonotype came up a few times. The chain recombines TRBV2 with TRBJ2-1; unclear D gene. The germline V gene has CDR1 SNHLY and CDR2 FYNNEI. This CDR3 has 12 residues. V was shortened by 4 bases and J by 4 bases, with 5 bases between the two germline ends. The CDR3 sequence: CASSGKYNEQFF. CDR3 DNA sequence: TGTGCCAGCAGTGGGAAGTACAATGAGCAGTTCTTC. Combining the CDR3 with reference TRBV2 and TRBJ2-1 gives the whole variable domain EPEVTQTPSHQVTQMGQEVILRCVPISNHLYFYWYRQILGQKVEFLVSFYNNEISEKSEIFDDQFSVERPDGSNFTLKIRSTKLEDSAMYFCASSGKYNEQFFGPGTRLTVL.

This clonotype was seen more than once but under ten times. The chain joins TRBV6-6 to TRBJ1-2; 7 bases fit TRBD1. The V segment lost 2 bases and the J segment 3 bases; nucleotides outside the gene matches: 12. Germline lookup yields CDR1 MNHNY and CDR2 SVGAGI (reference sequence). The CDR3 is made up of 17 amino acids. Here the CDR3 DNA reads TGTGCCAGCAGTTACGTGAGGTCGGCGCAGGGGGACTATGGCTACACCTTC. Encoded protein: CASSYVRSAQGDYGYTF.

The rearrangement joins TRBV7-2 to TRBJ2-1; 8 bases agree with TRBD1. Germline V gene data show CDR1 as SGHTA and CDR2 as FQGNSA. Trimming took 7 bases from V and 8 from J; bases not matched to a gene: 7. This CDR3 has 13 amino acids. Here the CDR3 reads CASTPQGDHEQFF. The CDR3 bases are TGTGCCAGCACCCCACAGGGGGACCATGAGCAGTTCTTC.

Turning to this clonotype: Relative to the germline gene, one junction end is altered; a read error may explain this. The chain links TRBV5-3 to TRBJ1-5; the D is unclear. TRBV5-3 is an open reading frame whose function is uncertain. The CDR3 is made up of 13 amino acids. The CDR3 is CASSLYKNQPRHF. In nucleotides, the CDR3 is TGTGCCAGCAGCCTGTACAAGAATCAGCCCCGGCATTTT.

The rearrangement joins TRBV19 to TRBJ1-4, with 9 bases identical to TRBD1. Germline V gene data show CDR1 as LNHDA and CDR2 as SQIVND (reference sequence). Trimming took 8 bases from V and 8 from J; bases not matched to a gene: 12. This CDR3 contains 15 residues. The CDR3: CASWRGTGWQEKLFF. For the CDR3, the DNA is TGTGCCAGTTGGCGCGGGACAGGGTGGCAAGAAAAACTGTTTTTT.

This clonotype was picked up a small number of times. This chain joins TRBV7-9 and TRBJ1-2; the D is unclear. The length of the CDR3 is 16 residues. Germline loops: CDR1 SEHNR, CDR2 FQNEAQ (reference sequence). V lost 3 bases and J lost 3, with 17 bases in between. CDR3 residues: CASSLPVAAVDYGYTF. Written as DNA, the CDR3 is TGTGCCAGCAGCTTGCCGGTGGCGGCCGTGGACTATGGCTACACCTTC.